The next 25 T cell receptor beta chains were all read from a single sample in a study of T-cell memory formation after mild COVID-19. TCRdb recomputed calls from the 5' RACE reads with MiXCR, one row per CDR3 protein. Counted here are roughly 150,000 distinct CDR3 sequences, roughly 15% occurring once; the ten biggest clones make up 11% to 15%. Sequenced input: PBMCs or a T cell subset sorted from them (not recorded which). These receptors came from an adult woman who had mild COVID-19 (a few samples of this study predate the infection). Cell type and time point are not known.

This clonotype was counted only a few times. J is TRBJ1-1 and V is TRBV12-3 or TRBV12-4; TRBD1 is a possible D gene (6 bases). This CDR3 has 17 residues. The ends were cut back, 5 bases at V and 4 bases at J, with 23 bases in the middle. The CDR3 DNA is TGTGCCAGCAGTGAACCCTTAATACGGGGGGCGCCCACTGAAGCTTTCTTT. It translates to CASSEPLIRGAPTEAFF.

The gene calls are TRBV5-6 and TRBJ2-3, with 8 positions matching TRBD2. Germline V lookup: CDR1 SGHDT, CDR2 YYEEEE. J was trimmed by 0 bases and V by 7 bases; bases with no gene match: 7. The CDR3 runs 15 residues. The CDR3: CASGQIAGSTDTQYF. CDR3 coding DNA: TGTGCCAGCGGCCAAATAGCGGGGAGCACAGATACGCAGTATTTT.

The genes are TRBV9 and TRBJ2-2, with 11 nucleotides matching TRBD2. Germline CDR1 SGDLS, CDR2 YYNGEE. CDR3 size: 20 residues. With 4 bases clipped from V and 3 bases from J, the junction kept 17 bases outside the gene matches. The CDR3 nucleotides are TGTGCCAGCAGCCCTCACCGGGGGATAGCGGGGGGGCCGGACACCGGGGAGCTGTTTTTT. This translates into CASSPHRGIAGGPDTGELFF. The full variable domain, completed using reference TRBV9 and TRBJ2-2, is DSGVTQTPKHLITATGQRVTLRCSPRSGDLSVYWYQQSLDQGLQFLIQYYNGEERAKGNILERFSAQQFPDLHSELNLSSLELGDSALYFCASSPHRGIAGGPDTGELFFGEGSRLTVL.

The chain couples TRBV20-1 to TRBJ2-4; 7 bases match TRBD1. J lost 8 bases, V lost 1 base, and 11 bases had no gene match. Germline-derived CDR1 and CDR2 are DFQATT and SNEGSKA (reference sequence). The CDR3 has 15 amino acids. CDR3 DNA sequence: TGCAGTGCTAGAGCGACAGGGACAAATGTTGACATTCAGTACTTC. Translation gives CSARATGTNVDIQYF.

This clonotype was observed at least ten times. V is TRBV7-9 and J is TRBJ1-2; D unclear. Trimming removed 3 bases from V and 3 bases from J, with 14 bases in between. Looked up from germline, CDR1 is SEHNR and CDR2 is FQNEAQ (reference sequence). CDR3 length equals 15 residues. CDR3 DNA sequence: TGTGCCAGCAGCTTCCCCTCCATTCGGGACTATGGCTACACCTTC. It yields the protein CASSFPSIRDYGYTF. The full variable domain, completed using reference TRBV7-9 and TRBJ1-2, is DTGVSQNPRHKITKRGQNVTFRCDPISEHNRLYWYRQTLGQGPEFLTYFQNEAQLEKSRLLSDRFSAERPKGSFSTLEIQRTEQGDSAMYLCASSFPSIRDYGYTFGSGTRLTVV.

In its sample, this clonotype was seen a few times. Here the CDR3 reads CASSFRTSGRSHEQFF. The CDR3 DNA follows: TGTGCCAGCAGCTTCCGGACTAGCGGGAGATCCCATGAGCAGTTCTTC. The chain recombines TRBV5-6 with TRBJ2-1, with 13 bases identical to TRBD2. Germline V gene data show CDR1 as SGHDT and CDR2 as YYEEEE. The CDR3 contains 16 residues. With 2 bases clipped from V and 8 bases from J, the junction kept 7 bases outside the gene matches.

The chain carries TRBV30 and TRBJ1-4; 9 nucleotides agree with TRBD1. With 2 bases clipped from V and 6 bases from J, the junction kept 4 bases outside the gene matches. The CDR3 consists of 14 residues. The germline V gene encodes CDR1 GTSNPN and CDR2 SVGIG (reference sequence). CDR3 DNA: TGTGCCTGGAGTCCCGGGACAGGGTATGAAAAACTGTTTTTT. Protein: CAWSPGTGYEKLFF.

This clonotype was counted once. This may come from a read error, since a much larger clone is one base off. CDR3 DNA: TGTGACAGCAGTTCAGGGTTCGGGGAGCTGTTTTTT. This translates into CDSSSGFGELFF. The J gene is TRBJ2-2, the V gene TRBV6-4; a possible D gene is TRBD1 (5 bases). This CDR3 is built from 12 residues. Germline V lookup: CDR1 MRHNA, CDR2 SNTAGT.

This clonotype appeared a few times. The rearrangement joins TRBV7-6 to TRBJ2-2; TRBD2 matches 14 bases. V lost 5 bases, J lost 1 base, and 6 bases stayed unmatched. Germline V gene lookup returns CDR1 SGHVS and CDR2 FNYEAQ. This CDR3 has 18 amino acids. For the CDR3, the DNA is TGTGCCAGCAGCCCTAGGACTAGCGGGGGGAAGAACACCGGGGAGCTGTTTTTT. It is translated as CASSPRTSGGKNTGELFF.

The table lists this clonotype with a few counts. The CDR3 DNA follows: TGCAGCGTTGCGGACAGGGGGAACTACAATGAGCAGTTCTTC. It encodes CSVADRGNYNEQFF. The rearrangement links TRBV29-1 to TRBJ2-1; TRBD1 matches at 10 bases. J lost 3 bases, V lost 4 bases, and 3 bases had no gene match. CDR1 is SQVTM, CDR2 ANQGSEA, per germline. The CDR3 runs 14 residues.

This clonotype was seen at least ten times. This rearrangement joins TRBV7-8 to TRBJ1-1, with 9 bases lining up with TRBD1. From germline, CDR1 is SGHVS and CDR2 FQNEAQ. After removal of 5 bases from V and 4 bases from J, the junction contained 2 bases not matched to a gene. The CDR3 loop spans 13 amino acids. The CDR3 reads CASSLTGGTEAFF. In DNA form, the CDR3 reads TGTGCCAGCAGCCTGACAGGGGGCACTGAAGCTTTCTTT.

This clonotype has just a few counts. The V and J genes are TRBV12-5 and TRBJ2-1, with a tentative D call TRBD2 (5 bases). Germline loops: CDR1 LGHNT, CDR2 FRNRAP. The CDR3 runs 14 residues. Trimming stripped 2 bases from V and 4 bases from J, with 9 bases between. The CDR3 loop is CASGLSGIYNEQFF. The CDR3 nucleotides read TGTGCTAGTGGTTTGTCGGGGATATACAATGAGCAGTTCTTC.

This clonotype was counted only a few times. The genes are TRBV9 and TRBJ2-7, with D possibly TRBD2 on 5 matching bases. V was clipped by 4 bases and J by 1 base, with 21 bases between them. CDR3 length equals 17 residues. CDR1 is SGDLS and CDR2 is YYNGEE in the germline V gene. Written as DNA, the CDR3 is TGTGCCAGCAGCCCTACGCCTCCAGGACTCAAGTCCTACGAGCAGTACTTC. It codes for CASSPTPPGLKSYEQYF.

This clonotype occurred a few times. The J gene is TRBJ1-5, the V gene TRBV20-1; D is uncertain. Trimming stripped 4 bases from V and 0 bases from J, with 16 bases between. CDR3 length: 16 residues. Germline assignment: CDR1 DFQATT and CDR2 SNEGSKA (reference sequence). The CDR3 loop is CSAIWRPGYSNQPQHF. CDR3 bases: TGCAGTGCTATATGGCGGCCTGGATATAGCAATCAGCCCCAGCATTTT.

This chain connects TRBV21-1 to TRBJ2-1; the D call TRBD2 from the table was never checked on the DNA. TRBV21-1 is recorded as a pseudogene. The CDR3 consists of 17 residues. CDR3 loop: CASSKEASGGSGREQFF. The CDR3 DNA is TGTGCCAGCAGCAAAGAGGCTAGCGGGGGTTCAGGGCGTGAGCAGTTCTTC.

V usage is TRBV30 and J usage is TRBJ2-5, with 7 nucleotides matching TRBD1. Germline V gives CDR1 GTSNPN, CDR2 SVGIG (reference sequence). With 3 bases clipped from V and 5 bases from J, the junction kept 3 bases outside the gene matches. CDR3 size: 12 residues. The CDR3 is CAWRTGSETQYF. The CDR3 nucleotides read TGTGCCTGGAGGACAGGGTCGGAGACCCAGTACTTC.

The rearrangement uses TRBV5-1 and TRBJ2-5; D perhaps matches TRBD2 (5 bases). Trimming stripped 0 bases from V and 1 base from J, with 7 bases between. Germline V gene sequence: CDR1 SGHRS, CDR2 YFSETQ. There are 14 residues in the CDR3. The CDR3 DNA is TGCGCCAGCAGCTTGGTGGAGGTCCAAGAGACCCAGTACTTC. Protein: CASSLVEVQETQYF.

The genes are TRBV6-5 and TRBJ1-1; 7 positions agree with TRBD1. Trimming removed 5 bases from V and 7 bases from J; junction bases left unmatched: 7. This CDR3 contains 13 residues. Germline V gene data show CDR1 as MNHEY and CDR2 as SVGAGI. CDR3 DNA: TGTGCCAGCAGTAATGCACAGGGGCTTGAAGCTTTCTTT. Its translation: CASSNAQGLEAFF.

The V gene is TRBV7-9, the J gene TRBJ1-3; D gene unclear. CDR3 size: 14 residues. Per the germline V gene, CDR1 is SEHNR and CDR2 is FQNEAQ (reference sequence). V gave up 3 bases and J gave up 1 base, with 7 bases separating them. The CDR3 spells CASSFLTSGNTIYF. In DNA form, the CDR3 reads TGTGCCAGCAGCTTTTTGACATCTGGAAACACCATATATTTT.

This clonotype was counted only a few times. This CDR3 is CATSRSPGLAAGLGEQYF. As DNA, the CDR3 is TGTGCCACCAGCAGGTCACCGGGACTAGCGGCCGGTCTGGGCGAGCAGTACTTC. The chain joins TRBV15 to TRBJ2-7; 11 nucleotides align to TRBD2. The CDR3 has 18 residues. Per the germline V gene, CDR1 is LNHNV and CDR2 is YYDKDF (reference sequence). The trim removed 3 bases at V and 6 bases at J, leaving 16 bases unmatched.

This rearrangement joins TRBV7-9 to TRBJ1-6; D may be TRBD1 (5 bases). V was shortened by 4 bases and J by 12 bases, with 16 bases between the two germline ends. Germline CDR1 reads SEHNR; CDR2 reads FQNEAQ (reference sequence). There are 14 residues in the CDR3. DNA of the CDR3: TGTGCCAGCAGCTATGATGGGGGAATCGGACCCCTCCACTTT. Amino acids: CASSYDGGIGPLHF.

V usage is TRBV20-1 and J usage is TRBJ1-2; 7 bases fit TRBD1. The CDR3 runs to 14 residues. Per germline, CDR1 DFQATT and CDR2 SNEGSKA (reference sequence). With 6 bases clipped from V and 2 bases from J, the junction kept 9 bases outside the gene matches. This CDR3 reads CSAPPYRGNYGYTF. CDR3 bases: TGCAGTGCACCCCCCTACAGGGGCAACTATGGCTACACCTTC.

This clonotype was detected ten times or more. V usage is TRBV10-3 and J usage is TRBJ2-7; the match to TRBD1 covers 9 bases. This CDR3 region has 16 residues. Germline CDR1 and CDR2: ENHRY and SYGVKD. V dropped 4 bases and J dropped 1; count of bases not matched to a gene: 8. CDR3 nucleotide sequence: TGTGCCATCAGTGGCCCAGGGGACAGGGCATCCTACGAGCAGTACTTC. This gives the protein CAISGPGDRASYEQYF.

The chain is built from TRBV12-3 or TRBV12-4 and TRBJ2-3; D possibly corresponds to TRBD2 (6 bases). Trimming pared 4 bases from V and 1 base from J, leaving 15 bases between. The CDR3 covers 16 residues. The CDR3 DNA is TGTGCCAGCAGTTCACTTGGCGCTAGCGGCACAGATACGCAGTATTTT. Translated, it gives CASSSLGASGTDTQYF.

The sample holds a few counts of this clonotype. The rearrangement joins TRBV7-9 to TRBJ2-7; D not certain. Per the germline V gene, CDR1 is SEHNR and CDR2 is FQNEAQ (reference sequence). There are 16 residues in the CDR3. V dropped 3 bases and J dropped 3 bases, with 18 bases sitting between them. In nucleotides, the CDR3 is TGTGCCAGCAGCTTGGCCCCCGGACCTCACGACTACGAGCAGTACTTC. Protein sequence: CASSLAPGPHDYEQYF.